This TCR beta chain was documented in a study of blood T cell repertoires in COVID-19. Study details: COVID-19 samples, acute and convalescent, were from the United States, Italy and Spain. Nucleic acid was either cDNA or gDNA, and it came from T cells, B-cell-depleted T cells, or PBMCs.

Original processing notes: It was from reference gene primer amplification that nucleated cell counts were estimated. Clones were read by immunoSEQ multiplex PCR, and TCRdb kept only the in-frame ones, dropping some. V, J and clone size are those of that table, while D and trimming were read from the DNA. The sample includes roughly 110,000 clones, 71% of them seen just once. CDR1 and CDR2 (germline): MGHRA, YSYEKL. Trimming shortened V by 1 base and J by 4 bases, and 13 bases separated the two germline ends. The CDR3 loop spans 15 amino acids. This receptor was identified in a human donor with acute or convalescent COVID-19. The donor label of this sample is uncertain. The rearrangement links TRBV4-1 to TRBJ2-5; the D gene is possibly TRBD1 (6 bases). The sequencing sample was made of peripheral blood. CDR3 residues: CASSQVLGRGETQYF. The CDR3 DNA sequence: TGCGCCAGCAGCCAAGTGTTGGGCAGGGGAGAGACCCAGTACTTC.